Presented here are 30 T cell receptor beta chains from one specimen sequenced in a study of early T cells in non-severe SARS-CoV-2 infection. TCRdb ran MiXCR on the 5' RACE reads and lists one entry per CDR3 protein. The sample has about 55,000 distinct CDR3 sequences, under 15% seen once. This specimen consisted of whole blood, obtained at baseline. These receptors came from an adult who was a healthcare worker with PCR-confirmed SARS-CoV-2 infection or an uninfected control (not recorded which).

The CDR3 sequence: CASSLASRGSRFGEQYF. In nucleotides, the CDR3 is TGCGCCAGCAGCTTGGCCTCCCGCGGGAGCCGATTTGGCGAGCAGTACTTC. This chain connects TRBV5-1 to TRBJ2-7; TRBD2 agrees at 7 bases. Germline values: CDR1 SGHRS, CDR2 YFSETQ. J gave up 6 bases and V 0 bases, and 15 bases lay outside the gene matches. The length of the CDR3 is 17 residues.

The J gene is TRBJ1-5, the V gene TRBV11-2; D is unclear. The V end was cut by 1 base, the J end by 4 bases, with 8 bases between. This CDR3 contains 14 residues. The germline V gene encodes CDR1 SGHAT and CDR2 FQNNGV. This CDR3 is CASSLAPRNQPQHF. As DNA, the CDR3 is TGTGCCAGCAGCTTAGCTCCGCGGAATCAGCCCCAGCATTTT.

This clonotype was recorded a few times. V gene TRBV7-2 combines with J gene TRBJ1-4; D call uncertain. CDR1 SGHTA and CDR2 FQGNSA come from the germline V gene. This CDR3 comprises 16 residues. The V end lost 5 bases, the J end lost 7 bases, and 20 bases lay between the germline ends. CDR3 residues: CASSPMARQASEKLFF. The DNA of the CDR3 is TGTGCCAGCAGCCCCATGGCTCGGCAGGCAAGTGAAAAACTGTTTTTT. The full variable domain, in which reference TRBV7-2 and TRBJ1-4 provide the parts outside the CDR3, is GAGVSQSPSNKVTEKGKDVELRCDPISGHTALYWYRQSLGQGLEFLIYFQGNSAPDKSGLPSDRFSAERTGGSVSTLTIQRTQQEDSAVYLCASSPMARQASEKLFFGSGTQLSVL.

The chain couples TRBV28 to TRBJ2-3; 9 bases line up with TRBD1. CDR3 length: 15 amino acids. V lost 5 bases and J lost 5; bases outside the gene matches: 8. CDR1 MDHEN and CDR2 SYDVKM come from the germline V gene. As DNA, the CDR3 is TGTGCCAGCAGTCTTGGGACAGGGTCGCGAGATACGCAGTATTTT. It codes for CASSLGTGSRDTQYF. The whole variable domain, remainder taken from reference TRBV28 and TRBJ2-3, is DVKVTQSSRYLVKRTGEKVFLECVQDMDHENMFWYRQDPGLGLRLIYFSYDVKMKEKGDIPEGYSVSREKKERFSLILESASTNQTSMYLCASSLGTGSRDTQYFGPGTRLTVL.

This clonotype was recorded a few times. The chain uses TRBV18 and TRBJ2-6; D is unresolved. Germline V gives CDR1 KGHSH, CDR2 LQKENI. This CDR3 contains 14 residues. Trimming took 9 bases from V and 1 from J, leaving 10 bases between them. Written as DNA, the CDR3 is TGTGCCAGTCTCAAGGAATCTGGGGCCAACGTCCTGACTTTC. Translated, it gives CASLKESGANVLTF.

The chain joins TRBV20-1 to TRBJ2-7; TRBD2 is a possible D gene (5 bases). The V and J ends lost 4 bases and 0 bases respectively, with 13 bases between them. CDR3 length: 14 residues. The germline gives CDR1 DFQATT, CDR2 SNEGSKA (reference sequence). Here the CDR3 reads CSATAGGPSYEQYF. The CDR3, as DNA: TGCAGTGCTACTGCGGGCGGACCCTCCTACGAGCAGTACTTC.

This chain joins TRBV7-9 and TRBJ2-1, with TRBD2 identical over 11 bases. Germline assignment: CDR1 SEHNR and CDR2 FQNEAQ (reference sequence). V lost 6 bases to trimming and J lost 10 bases; unmatched junction nucleotides: 14. The CDR3 is made up of 16 amino acids. The CDR3 bases are TGTGCCAGCAGGCGATATAGCGGGAGGGCGACGCGAGAGCAGTTCTTC. Its translation: CASRRYSGRATREQFF.

This clonotype has more than one count but fewer than ten. V and J are TRBV28 and TRBJ2-7; 9 bases are shared with TRBD2. J gave up 0 bases and V 6 bases, and 0 bases lay outside the gene matches. Germline V gene sequence: CDR1 MDHEN, CDR2 SYDVKM. CDR3 length: 13 residues. CDR3 residues: CASRRGGSYEQYF. Written as DNA, the CDR3 is TGTGCCAGCAGGCGGGGGGGCTCCTACGAGCAGTACTTC. The whole variable domain, remainder taken from reference TRBV28 and TRBJ2-7, is DVKVTQSSRYLVKRTGEKVFLECVQDMDHENMFWYRQDPGLGLRLIYFSYDVKMKEKGDIPEGYSVSREKKERFSLILESASTNQTSMYLCASRRGGSYEQYFGPGTRLTVT.

This clonotype was observed at least ten times. This sequence joins TRBV27 and TRBJ1-2; D gene ambiguous. V gave up 0 bases and J gave up 4 bases, with 12 bases separating them. CDR3 length equals 15 residues. The V gene's germline CDR1 is MNHEY and CDR2 SMNVEV (reference sequence). The CDR3 DNA follows: TGTGCCAGCAGTTTATCAGGGATGGTCGGCTATGGCTACACCTTC. Residues: CASSLSGMVGYGYTF.

J is TRBJ2-3 and V is TRBV4-2, with a tentative D call TRBD1 (5 bases). The V end was cut by 0 bases, the J end by 4 bases, with 11 bases between. The CDR3 has 15 amino acids. Germline CDR1 LGHNA, CDR2 YNFKEQ. This CDR3 reads CASSQEGPLADTQYF. The CDR3 DNA reads TGTGCCAGCAGCCAAGAGGGGCCCCTTGCAGATACGCAGTATTTT.

This chain uses TRBV20-1 with TRBJ2-5; maybe TRBD2 (6 bases). CDR1 is DFQATT, CDR2 SNEGSKA, per germline (reference sequence). CDR3 length equals 17 residues. Trimming took off 0 bases at V and 9 bases at J, with 26 bases between the two ends. CDR3 coding DNA: TGCAGTGCTAGAGATCCCTTCCACCCGGGAGTGGGCGAGTCCCAGTACTTC. This translates into CSARDPFHPGVGESQYF.

The chain combines TRBV7-9 with TRBJ2-5, with D unclear. The CDR3 covers 13 residues. CDR1 and CDR2 from the germline V gene are SEHNR and FQNEAQ (reference sequence). V shed 3 bases and J shed 0 bases, with 5 bases lying between them. CDR3 DNA: TGTGCCAGCAGCTTGGAGTACCAAGAGACCCAGTACTTC. Translating it yields CASSLEYQETQYF.

This clonotype was recorded a few times. This rearrangement joins TRBV28 to TRBJ2-3; unclear D gene. The V and J ends lost 6 bases and 2 bases respectively, with 9 bases between them. The CDR3 runs to 13 residues. Germline-derived CDR1 and CDR2 are MDHEN and SYDVKM. CDR3 coding DNA: TGTGCCAGCAGGAGAGCGATCACAGATACGCAGTATTTT. This translates into CASRRAITDTQYF.

This clonotype showed up just a few times. The genes are TRBV10-1 and TRBJ2-1; D possibly matches TRBD1 or TRBD2 (5 bases each). The germline CDR1 and CDR2 sequences are WNHNN and SYGVQD (reference sequence). V was trimmed by 3 bases and J by 7 bases, leaving 16 bases between them. The CDR3 sequence is 15 residues long. CDR3 sequence reads: CASSDRDPTWNEQFF. CDR3 nucleotide sequence: TGCGCCAGCAGTGACCGGGACCCCACTTGGAATGAGCAGTTCTTC.

V usage is TRBV5-4 and J usage is TRBJ1-6; D is ambiguous. V was shortened by 0 bases and J by 7 bases, with 8 bases between the two germline ends. In germline, CDR1 is SGHNT, CDR2 YYREEE (reference sequence). The CDR3 runs to 14 residues. The CDR3 loop reads CASSLDGPNSPLHF. The DNA for the CDR3 is TGTGCCAGCAGCTTGGACGGACCGAATTCACCCCTCCACTTT.

This clonotype was counted a few times. J is TRBJ2-5 and V is TRBV9; 8 bases align to TRBD2. V trimming: 4 bases; J trimming: 5 bases; junction bases outside the gene matches: 7. In germline, CDR1 is SGDLS, CDR2 YYNGEE. The CDR3 length is 14 residues. The CDR3 is CASSIYGGAETQYF. The CDR3 nucleotides read TGTGCCAGCAGCATATACGGGGGGGCGGAGACCCAGTACTTC.

The chain links TRBV24-1 to TRBJ2-2; D is perhaps TRBD2 (5 bases). V lost 4 bases and J lost 5, with 16 bases in between. This CDR3 spans 16 amino acids. CDR1 and CDR2 from the germline V gene are KGHDR and SFDVKD. For the CDR3, the DNA is TGTGCCACCAGTGAACTAGGAGGTGTGGAGACCGGGGAGCTGTTTTTT. This sequence encodes CATSELGGVETGELFF.

The V call is TRBV6-6, the J call TRBJ2-2; D unresolved. Germline V CDR1 and CDR2: MNHNY, SVGAGI (reference sequence). The CDR3 length is 11 residues. This chain's CDR3 is CAHSKAGELFF. The CDR3 nucleotides are TGTGCGCACAGTAAGGCCGGGGAGCTGTTTTTT.

This clonotype was observed at least ten times. The rearrangement links TRBV12-3 or TRBV12-4 to TRBJ2-2, with a possible D match to TRBD1 (6 bases). V gave up 4 bases and J gave up 6 bases, with 9 bases separating them. The CDR3 length is 13 residues. CDR3 in amino acids: CASSYTGSGELFF. Here the CDR3 DNA reads TGTGCCAGCAGTTATACAGGGTCCGGGGAGCTGTTTTTT.

J is TRBJ2-1 and V is TRBV30; D call uncertain. Deletions cut 0 bases from V and 1 base from J, with 10 bases between. The CDR3 runs to 15 residues. Germline loops: CDR1 GTSNPN, CDR2 SVGIG (reference sequence). CDR3 DNA: TGTGCCTGGAGTGTAGGCTCCTTGTCCTACAATGAGCAGTTCTTC. Amino acids: CAWSVGSLSYNEQFF.

This clonotype showed up many times. J is TRBJ1-2 and V is TRBV20-1, with 7 nucleotides matching TRBD1. This CDR3 contains 15 residues. The germline CDR1 and CDR2 sequences are DFQATT and SNEGSKA (reference sequence). Losses at the gene ends were 2 bases for V and 2 bases for J; bases not matched to a gene: 8. For the CDR3, the DNA is TGCAGTGCTAGAAGCGGGACAGTTATAAACTATGGCTACACCTTC. Its protein is CSARSGTVINYGYTF.

V and J are TRBV29-1 and TRBJ2-7; 11 bases agree with TRBD2. Trimming at V came to 6 bases and at J to 2 bases, leaving 3 bases not matched to a gene. The CDR3 contains 13 residues. Germline lookup yields CDR1 SQVTM and CDR2 ANQGSEA. The CDR3 is CSVRLAGTYEQYF. CDR3 coding DNA: TGCAGCGTACGACTAGCGGGAACCTACGAGCAGTACTTC.

This chain links TRBV3-1 with TRBJ2-2; weak D call: TRBD1 (5 bases). Germline V gene data show CDR1 as LGHDT and CDR2 as YNNKEL (reference sequence). This CDR3 region has 17 residues. The ends were cut back, 0 bases at V and 2 bases at J, with 13 bases in the middle. The CDR3 nucleotides read TGTGCCAGCAGCCAAGAGGGTCCCCAGGGCAACACCGGGGAGCTGTTTTTT. It encodes CASSQEGPQGNTGELFF.

This clonotype was detected many times. CDR3 DNA sequence: TGTGCCAGCACCCTGAATGGCAGGTCCGACGAAGCTTTCTTT. This encodes CASTLNGRSDEAFF. The V and J genes are TRBV7-3 and TRBJ1-1; D remains unclear. CDR1 is SGHTA and CDR2 is FQGTGA in the germline V gene. The CDR3 sequence is 14 residues long. V was cut by 7 bases and J by 8 bases, with 20 bases left in between.

Concerning this clonotype itself: A much larger clone sits a single nucleotide away, making a read error possible. This likely comes from a read error, as the CDR3 has no conserved phenylalanine or tryptophan at its end. DNA for the CDR3: TGTGCCAGCAGAAGAGGCGGAACATCCTACGAGCAGTACCTC. Translating gives CASRRGGTSYEQYL. This rearrangement joins TRBV13 to TRBJ2-7; D gene ambiguous. Germline V gene data show CDR1 as PRHDT and CDR2 as FYEKMQ (reference sequence). The germline V and J ends were trimmed by 6 bases and 1 base, with 13 bases remaining between them. The CDR3 consists of 14 residues.

This clonotype was seen only a few times. The chain uses TRBV6-6 and TRBJ1-3; D is unresolved. The ends were cut back, 4 bases at V and 3 bases at J, with 16 bases in the middle. CDR1 MNHNY and CDR2 SVGAGI come from the germline V gene (reference sequence). The CDR3 contains 16 residues. The CDR3 DNA reads as TGTGCCAGCAGTTTGCCCGGGGTAGTAGGTGGAAACACCATATATTTT. Its translation is CASSLPGVVGGNTIYF.

The rearrangement uses TRBV9 and TRBJ2-1; D may be TRBD1 (6 bases). This CDR3 spans 14 amino acids. CDR1 is SGDLS and CDR2 is YYNGEE in the germline V gene. Trimming pared 7 bases from V and 1 base from J, leaving 12 bases between. This chain's CDR3 is CASSRGQSYNEQFF. Here the CDR3 DNA reads TGTGCCAGCTCACGGGGACAATCCTACAATGAGCAGTTCTTC.

This chain connects TRBV11-2 to TRBJ2-5; D unresolved. There are 17 residues in the CDR3. Germline V gene data show CDR1 as SGHAT and CDR2 as FQNNGV. Trimming cost V 4 bases and J 0 bases, with 18 bases left between them. Here the CDR3 reads CASSSRPMRMYQETQYF. CDR3 nucleotides: TGTGCCAGCAGCTCCAGACCTATGCGGATGTACCAAGAGACCCAGTACTTC.

This clonotype was seen more than once but under ten times. The chain carries TRBV28 and TRBJ2-1; D call uncertain. Trimming removed 3 bases from V and 10 bases from J, with 10 bases in between. The CDR3 covers 12 residues. CDR1 and CDR2 (germline): MDHEN, SYDVKM. Here the CDR3 reads CASSLVGGEQFF. Here the CDR3 DNA reads TGTGCCAGCAGTTTGGTCGGCGGCGAGCAGTTCTTC.

A few counts support this clonotype. The CDR3 loop is CASSPGTGNGYTF. The CDR3 DNA is TGTGCCAGCAGCCCCGGGACAGGGAATGGCTACACCTTC. The rearrangement links TRBV3-1 to TRBJ1-2; 9 bases line up with TRBD1. The trim removed 4 bases at V and 6 bases at J, leaving 3 bases unmatched. The CDR3 is made up of 13 amino acids. Germline CDR1 reads LGHDT; CDR2 reads YNNKEL (reference sequence).